The 6 T cell receptor beta chains below come from one sample, sequenced in a study of blood T cell repertoires in COVID-19. Data came from immunoSEQ multiplex PCR; TCRdb stores just in-frame clones and leaves some out. This table has about 220,000 clones, around 82% appearing once. The sample taken for sequencing was peripheral blood. These receptors originate from a woman between 55 and 75 years old with acute or convalescent COVID-19.

The J gene is TRBJ1-2, the V gene TRBV2, with a tentative D call TRBD1 (6 bases). V was cut by 4 bases and J by 7 bases, with 10 bases left in between. Germline CDR1 reads SNHLY; CDR2 reads FYNNEI. CDR3 size: 12 residues. The CDR3 bases are TGTGCCAGCAGTGCAGGGGTGGTTGGCTACACCTTC. It specifies CASSAGVVGYTF.

The chain has TRBV29-1 and TRBJ2-1, with D perhaps matching TRBD2 (5 bases). Germline V gives CDR1 SQVTM, CDR2 ANQGSEA. This CDR3 region has 16 residues. CDR3 sequence reads: CPRAFGAGSSYNEQFF. In DNA, the CDR3 is TGCCCCCGGGCGTTCGGAGCTGGGAGCTCCTACAATGAGCAGTTCTTC.

V gene TRBV28 combines with J gene TRBJ1-2; 8 bases are shared with TRBD1. Germline CDR1 reads MDHEN; CDR2 reads SYDVKM. The CDR3 consists of 14 residues. Trimming took 4 bases from V and 7 from J; bases not matched to a gene: 8. The CDR3 coding sequence is TGTGCCAGCAGTTCCTACCAGGGGGCGGTTGGCTACACCTTC. Translating it yields CASSSYQGAVGYTF.

As for this clone: The same CDR3 is also encoded by other DNA sequences in this sample. The chain joins TRBV7-9 to TRBJ2-3; TRBD2 matches 11 bases. CDR3 length equals 16 residues. V trimming: 2 bases; J trimming: 2 bases; junction bases outside the gene matches: 3. Looked up from germline, CDR1 is SEHNR and CDR2 is FQNEAQ (reference sequence). The CDR3 nucleotides are TGTGCCAGCAGCTTACATAGCGGGGGGGCCACAGATACGCAGTATTTT. The encoded protein is CASSLHSGGATDTQYF.

The CDR3 nucleotides are TGTGCCAGCAGCTTGGTACCCGGGAGTGATACAGATACGCAGTATTTT. Residues: CASSLVPGSDTDTQYF. This chain connects TRBV5-4 to TRBJ2-3; D perhaps matches TRBD2 (6 bases). The length of the CDR3 is 16 residues. The V gene's germline CDR1 is SGHNT and CDR2 YYREEE (reference sequence). V lost 0 bases to trimming and J lost 3 bases, with 14 bases between them.

The chain links TRBV12-3 or TRBV12-4 to TRBJ1-2; TRBD1 matches 7 bases. The CDR3 has 13 amino acids. V was clipped by 5 bases and J by 5 bases; unmatched bases: 5. CDR3 loop: CASSPAGQYGYTF. The CDR3 nucleotides are TGTGCCAGCAGTCCCGCGGGACAGTATGGCTACACCTTC.